The subject of this entry is one T cell receptor beta chain. Its antigen is unidentified. This entry is derived from a study of T cell responses to AZD1222 COVID-19 vaccine. The V and J ends lost 4 bases and 3 bases, in that order; junction bases with no gene match: 6. CDR3 length: 15 residues. CDR1 is LNHDA and CDR2 is SQIVND in the germline V gene (reference sequence). TCRdb's copy holds only in-frame clones and misses some; the assay was immunoSEQ multiplex PCR. This table holds over 130,000 clones, 85% to 90% found once. General observations from the study: Sampled repertoires all dated from after the peak T cell response. There were vaccine-associated CD4 TCRs across spike, dominant at 160-218 and 743-854. Baseline seropositivity occurred in only 5 or 6 AZD1222 recipients.

This TCR was sampled from an adult who received the AZD1222 COVID-19 vaccine. V usage is TRBV19 and J usage is TRBJ1-2; TRBD1 aligns across 9 bases. The source material was peripheral blood, sampled 28 days after the second AZD1222 dose. The DNA of the CDR3 is TGTGCCAGTAGTACCGGGACAGGGTACCACTATGGCTACACCTTC. Protein sequence: CASSTGTGYHYGYTF.